This record concerns one TCR beta chain sequence. Clones were sequenced by immunoSEQ multiplex PCR, and TCRdb holds only the in-frame ones, with some missing. The data contain about 97,000 clones, about nine tenths of them singletons. The data were taken from a study of T cell changes during pregnancy in multiple sclerosis. The CDR3 extends over 15 amino acids. V shed 4 bases and J shed 5 bases, with 15 bases lying between them. The germline V gene has CDR1 MNHNS and CDR2 SASEGT. This receptor was identified in a female donor in good health, enrolled as a control in a pregnancy study. The V and J genes are TRBV6-1 and TRBJ1-5; possible D gene TRBD1, 5 bases. The material was peripheral blood, obtained in the second trimester of pregnancy. The CDR3 region is CASSASSDSYQPQHF. The DNA for the CDR3 is TGTGCCAGCAGTGCGTCTTCTGACAGCTATCAGCCCCAGCATTTT.